One and the same sample provided the 7 T cell receptor beta chains below, sequenced in a study of T cells in women clearing cervical HPV infection. The method was immunoSEQ multiplex PCR; TCRdb's version includes in-frame clones alone and lacks a portion of them. The repertoire table contains around 19,000 clones. The material sequenced was blood buffy coat. All receptors derive from a woman aged 18 to 75 with a cervical HPV16 infection that either progressed to CIN3+ or cleared (not recorded which).

Comments on this clone: The read is 3 residues too short to cover the CDR3 end, so that end is filled in from the germline J gene. The gene calls are TRBV5-1 and TRBJ1-2, with 7 bases fitting TRBD1. The V gene's germline CDR1 is SGHRS and CDR2 YFSETQ. V trimming: 0 bases; J trimming: 6 bases; junction bases outside the gene matches: 5. This CDR3 region has 14 residues. CDR3 residues: CASSLGQGIHGYTF. The sequenced part of the CDR3 DNA is TGCGCCAGCAGCTTGGGACAGGGTATCCATGGC.

A word on this clone: The sequence runs out 3 residues before the end of the CDR3; the remainder is reconstructed from the germline J gene. The gene calls are TRBV27 and TRBJ2-7; TRBD1 agrees at 9 bases. The CDR3 sequence is 15 residues long. V was clipped by 5 bases and J by 0 bases; unmatched bases: 5. Germline lookup yields CDR1 MNHEY and CDR2 SMNVEV (reference sequence). CDR3 bases read: TGTGCCAGCAGTCCTGGACAGGGGACCTCCTACGAG. Protein: CASSPGQGTSYE. The whole CDR3 sequence reads CASSPGQGTSYEQYF.

Points on this clone: From the germline J gene comes the end of the CDR3, since the read stops 3 residues before it. The same CDR3 is also encoded by other DNA sequences in this sample. This chain links TRBV11-2 with TRBJ2-1, with TRBD2 matching over 9 bases. The germline V gene has CDR1 SGHAT and CDR2 FQNNGV. This CDR3 has 15 residues. V was clipped by 6 bases and J by 2 bases; unmatched bases: 5. The CDR3 reads CASSSLAGPYNEQFF. CDR3 DNA, as far as it was read: TGTGCCAGCAGTTCGCTAGCGGGACCCTACAATGAG.

About this clone: The read ends 3 residues before the CDR3 terminus; that terminus is restored from the germline J gene. V usage is TRBV7-2 and J usage is TRBJ2-3; 10 bases fit TRBD2. J lost 0 bases, V lost 3 bases, and 0 bases had no gene match. CDR1 and CDR2 (germline): SGHTA, FQGNSA. This CDR3 contains 15 residues. The chain's CDR3 is CASSFSGRSTDTQYF. The covered CDR3 bases are TGTGCCAGCAGCTTTAGCGGGAGGAGCACAGATACG. Complete variable domain (other parts from reference TRBV7-2 and TRBJ2-3): GAGVSQSPSNKVTEKGKDVELRCDPISGHTALYWYRQSLGQGLEFLIYFQGNSAPDKSGLPSDRFSAERTGGSVSTLTIQRTQQEDSAVYLCASSFSGRSTDTQYFGPGTRLTVL.

As for this clone: The CDR3 end is not reached by the read, which stops 3 residues before it; the germline J gene fills it in. The J gene is TRBJ2-1, the V gene TRBV19, with D possibly called TRBD1 or TRBD2 (5 bases each). The germline CDR1 and CDR2 sequences are LNHDA and SQIVND (reference sequence). CDR3 size: 16 residues. Trimming pared 5 bases from V and 7 bases from J, leaving 21 bases between. The CDR3 protein is CASSLQTRGAWNEQFF. CDR3 DNA (partial): TGTGCCAGTAGTCTCCAGACGAGAGGGGCTTGGAATGAG.

On this clone itself: The read comes to an end 3 residues before the CDR3 does, leaving the germline J gene to fill in the end. The V and J genes are TRBV6-2 or TRBV6-3 and TRBJ1-6; maybe TRBD1 (6 bases). The germline CDR1 and CDR2 sequences are MNHEY and SVGEGT. Trimming removed 6 bases at V and 10 bases at J, with 13 bases between. CDR3 length: 13 amino acids. The sequenced part of the CDR3 DNA is TGTGCCAGCAGCCCGACAGGAACCTCACCC. This translates into CASSPTGTSP. The complete CDR3 protein is CASSPTGTSPLHF.

Regarding this clone: The read ends 3 residues early relative to the CDR3; the germline J gene fills the gap. The same CDR3 also results from other DNA sequences found in this sample. This rearrangement joins TRBV7-3 to TRBJ1-3; TRBD1 aligns across 7 bases. Germline values: CDR1 SGHTA, CDR2 FQGTGA. V lost 5 bases and J lost 2; bases outside the gene matches: 6. The CDR3 is 15 amino acids. The CDR3 sequence: CASSPDRRAGNTIYF. CDR3 DNA (partial): TGTGCCAGCAGCCCGGACAGGAGAGCTGGAAACACC.